This T cell receptor (beta chain) was recovered during a study of identical twins. Study-wide points: Modelling underestimated the level of out-of-frame TCR alpha sharing observed in monozygotic twins. The authors noted that invariant MAIT and iNKT cells could partly confound zero-insertion analyses.

Note on this clonotype: No antigen is known for it.

TCRdb re-analysed the 5' RACE reads in MiXCR, keeping a single row per CDR3 protein. The repertoire has fewer than 900,000 distinct CDR3 sequences, 21% of them found once; the top ten carry around 4.5%. V dropped 5 bases and J dropped 1 base, with 5 bases sitting between them. Germline CDR1 reads DFQATT; CDR2 reads SNEGSKA (reference sequence). The CDR3 totals 12 residues. This same sample was also part of a study on T cells expressing NK-cell markers. As reported in that work: What restricted sorting to alpha-beta TCR T cells in several experiments was an anti-gamma-delta TCR antibody. In 5 or 6 donors, dominant CD3+CD56+NKG2C+ clonotypes ranked among the top 10 CD8+ clonotypes.

The J gene is TRBJ1-4, the V gene TRBV20-1; no firm D call. The sequencing input was PBMCs. This clonotype was obtained from a woman aged 18-29 years in good health. This chain's CDR3 is CSALGTNEKLFF. The CDR3 DNA reads TGCAGTGCTCTGGGAACTAATGAAAAACTGTTTTTT.